This T cell receptor (beta chain) came from a study of T-cell memory formation after mild COVID-19. Study-level information: TCR clusters were mostly donor specific. Study-level findings and limits: Some SARS-CoV-2-responding clones were already detected in memory before infection. Clones that got smaller from day 15 to 85 had even CD4/CD8, while clones growing later tipped toward CD4+.

Trimming pared 1 base from V and 2 bases from J, leaving 14 bases between. The CDR3 runs 16 residues. CDR1 and CDR2 from the germline V gene are SGHRS and YFSETQ. Remarks on this clonotype: Its matching antigen is unknown.

The TCR alpha and TCR beta cDNA libraries, bearing sample barcodes and UMIs, were generated by 5'RACE using constant-segment primers. From the 5' RACE reads, TCRdb called clonotypes with MiXCR, one entry per CDR3 protein. The repertoire holds 450,000 or so distinct CDR3 sequences, with more than 20% as singletons. V is TRBV5-1 and J is TRBJ2-3; the D gene could be TRBD1 or TRBD2 (5 bases each). The receptor was derived from an adult woman who had mild COVID-19 (a few samples of this study predate the infection). Cell type and time point are not known. The sequenced material came from PBMCs or a T cell subset sorted from them (not recorded which). In nucleotides, the CDR3 is TGCGCCAGCAGCTTGAGGCAGCCGGGGCACACAGATACGCAGTATTTT. This translates into CASSLRQPGHTDTQYF.